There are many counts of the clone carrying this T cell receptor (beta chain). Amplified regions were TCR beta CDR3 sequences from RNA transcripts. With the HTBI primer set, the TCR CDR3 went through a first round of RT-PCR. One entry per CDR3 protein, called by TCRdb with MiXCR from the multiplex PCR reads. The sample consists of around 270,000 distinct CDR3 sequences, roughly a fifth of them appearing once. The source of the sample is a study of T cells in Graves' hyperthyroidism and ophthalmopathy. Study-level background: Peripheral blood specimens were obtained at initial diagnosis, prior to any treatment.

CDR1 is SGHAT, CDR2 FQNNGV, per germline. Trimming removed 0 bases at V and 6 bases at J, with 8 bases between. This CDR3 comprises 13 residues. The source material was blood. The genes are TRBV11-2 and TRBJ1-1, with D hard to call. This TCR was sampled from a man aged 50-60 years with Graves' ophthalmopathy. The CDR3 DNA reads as TGTGCCAGCAGCTTAGATGCGTTCGCTGAAGCTTTCTTT. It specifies CASSLDAFAEAFF.